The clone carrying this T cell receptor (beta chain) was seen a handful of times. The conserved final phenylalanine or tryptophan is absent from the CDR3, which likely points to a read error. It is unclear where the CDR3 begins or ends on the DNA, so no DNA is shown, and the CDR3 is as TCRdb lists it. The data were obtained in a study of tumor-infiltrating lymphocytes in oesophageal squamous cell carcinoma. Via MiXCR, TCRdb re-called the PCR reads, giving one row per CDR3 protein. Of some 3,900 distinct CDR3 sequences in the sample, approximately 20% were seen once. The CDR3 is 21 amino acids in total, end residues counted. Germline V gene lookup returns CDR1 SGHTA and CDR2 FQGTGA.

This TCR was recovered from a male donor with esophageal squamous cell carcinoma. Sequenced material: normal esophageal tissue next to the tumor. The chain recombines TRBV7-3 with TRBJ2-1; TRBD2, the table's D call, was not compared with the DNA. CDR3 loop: CASSTSGGTSGGALNEQFFGS.